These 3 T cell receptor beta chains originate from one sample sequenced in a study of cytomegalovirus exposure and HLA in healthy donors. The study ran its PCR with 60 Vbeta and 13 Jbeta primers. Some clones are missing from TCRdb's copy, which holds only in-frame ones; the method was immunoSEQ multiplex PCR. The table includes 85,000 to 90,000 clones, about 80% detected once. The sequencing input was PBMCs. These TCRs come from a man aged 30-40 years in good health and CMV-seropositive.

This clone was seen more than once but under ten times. This chain's CDR3 is CASSRGGEAFF. The CDR3 DNA sequence: TGTGCCAGCAGCCGCGGGGGGGAAGCTTTCTTT. This chain uses TRBV7-6 with TRBJ1-1, with D maybe TRBD1 (5 bases). The germline CDR1 and CDR2 sequences are SGHVS and FNYEAQ. V lost 5 bases and J lost 8, with 9 bases in between. This CDR3 is 11 amino acids long.

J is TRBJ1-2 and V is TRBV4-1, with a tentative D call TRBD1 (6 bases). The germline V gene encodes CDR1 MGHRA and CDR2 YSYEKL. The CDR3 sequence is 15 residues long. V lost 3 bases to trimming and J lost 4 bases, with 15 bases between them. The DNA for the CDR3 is TGCGCCAGCAGCCAGGGGCAGGGGAGTGGCTATGGCTACACCTTC. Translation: CASSQGQGSGYGYTF.

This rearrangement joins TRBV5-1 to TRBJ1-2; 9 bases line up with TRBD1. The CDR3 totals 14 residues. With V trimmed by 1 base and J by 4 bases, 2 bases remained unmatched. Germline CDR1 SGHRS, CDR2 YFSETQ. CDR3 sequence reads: CASSLTGGPYGYTF. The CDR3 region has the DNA TGCGCCAGCAGCTTGACAGGGGGCCCCTATGGCTACACCTTC.